The following is a T cell receptor (beta chain) sequence with its context. Its specificity is not known. The record originates from a study of T-cell memory formation after mild COVID-19. Germline V gene data show CDR1 as SQVTM and CDR2 as ANQGSEA. The length of the CDR3 is 15 residues. V lost 7 bases and J lost 4; bases outside the gene matches: 8. One entry per CDR3 protein, called by TCRdb with MiXCR from the 5' RACE reads. The data hold under 600,000 distinct CDR3 sequences, with about 20% observed a single time. Study observations and caveats: For contracting clones, CD4+ ones sat mainly in CM and EM, CD8+ in EMRA.

The sample comprised PBMCs or a T cell subset sorted from them (not recorded which). This rearrangement joins TRBV29-1 to TRBJ2-3; TRBD2 matches 13 bases. This TCR was recovered from an adult woman who had mild COVID-19 (a few samples of this study predate the infection). Cell type and time point are not known. CDR3 in amino acids: CSARGTSGISDTQYF. CDR3 DNA sequence: TGCAGCGCCCGCGGGACTAGCGGGATCTCAGATACGCAGTATTTT.